This T cell receptor beta chain was found in a study of OX40 agonist ivuxolimab in advanced cancers. Study context: The patients received agonistic anti-OX40 (CD134) antibody ivuxolimab.

Findings and limits, study-wide: Expanded peripheral T-cell antigen specificity went undetermined. On average, CD8+ T cells showed a greater number of expanded clones than CD4+. Low clonal expansion, among the lowest seen, marked partial responders at 0.1-3.0 mg/kg.

A remark on this clone: The antigen is undetermined.

Germline CDR1 and CDR2: MNHEY and SVGAGI. V lost 5 bases, J lost 6 bases, and 11 bases lay in between. CDR3 length: 12 residues. This table comes from immunoSEQ multiplex PCR, and its TCRdb copy is limited to in-frame clones, with some not included. The sample contains 60,000 to 65,000 clones, around 87% of which appear only once. The chain joins TRBV6-5 to TRBJ2-7; D perhaps matches TRBD1 (8 bases). The sample in question was CD4+ or CD8+ T cells sorted from blood, obtained in a trial of the OX40 agonist ivuxolimab. The receptor's source is an adult with an advanced solid tumor such as melanoma, head and neck, liver or kidney cancer. The CDR3 DNA follows: TGTGCCAGCAGTACAGGGGGGGGCGAGCAGTACTTC. This codes for CASSTGGGEQYF.